This entry lists 30 T cell receptor beta chains sequenced from one sample in a study of T cells in Graves' hyperthyroidism and ophthalmopathy. Researchers amplified the TCR beta CDR3 regions from RNA transcripts. First-round RT-PCR with HTBI primers amplified the TCR CDR3 region. From the multiplex PCR reads, TCRdb called clonotypes with MiXCR, one entry per CDR3 protein. The data contain approximately 370,000 distinct CDR3 sequences, roughly a sixth of them singletons. The specimen was blood. These receptors all stem from a woman in her thirties with Graves' hyperthyroidism that later progressed to Graves' ophthalmopathy.

This clonotype appeared many times. The gene calls are TRBV20-1 and TRBJ1-1; D gene ambiguous. The V end lost 2 bases, the J end lost 4 bases, and 17 bases lay between the germline ends. Per the germline V gene, CDR1 is DFQATT and CDR2 is SNEGSKA (reference sequence). This CDR3 contains 15 residues. The DNA for the CDR3 is TGCAGTGCTAGACTTCCGACCGGCCGAGGCACTGAAGCTTTCTTT. Its translation: CSARLPTGRGTEAFF.

V and J are TRBV28 and TRBJ2-1, with D hard to call. Trimming cost V 4 bases and J 8 bases, with 6 bases left between them. Germline values: CDR1 MDHEN, CDR2 SYDVKM. The CDR3 covers 11 residues. CDR3 in amino acids: CASSYRDEQFF. As DNA, the CDR3 is TGTGCCAGCAGTTATCGAGATGAGCAGTTCTTC.

The rearrangement links TRBV7-3 to TRBJ1-2, with TRBD1 matching 8 bases. J lost 5 bases, V lost 2 bases, and 7 bases had no gene match. Germline V gene data show CDR1 as SGHTA and CDR2 as FQGTGA. This CDR3 spans 15 amino acids. CDR3 sequence reads: CASSLGGQGQYGYTF. The CDR3 DNA is TGTGCCAGCAGCTTAGGAGGACAGGGTCAATATGGCTACACCTTC.

This clonotype was seen more than once but under ten times. The chain has TRBV4-1 and TRBJ2-1, with 7 bases identical to TRBD1. This CDR3 spans 16 amino acids. J lost 5 bases, V lost 3 bases, and 10 bases had no gene match. Germline lookup yields CDR1 MGHRA and CDR2 YSYEKL. CDR3 sequence (DNA): TGCGCCAGCAGCCAGGCCGCCGGGACAGATCACAATGAGCAGTTCTTC. Amino acids: CASSQAAGTDHNEQFF.

In its sample, this clonotype was seen many times. The chain uses TRBV2 and TRBJ2-7; weak D call: TRBD1 (6 bases). CDR1 is SNHLY, CDR2 FYNNEI, per germline. This CDR3 spans 13 amino acids. Between the trimmed V and J ends, which lost 7 bases and 2 bases, there was a span of 12 bases. In nucleotides, the CDR3 is TGTGCCAGCATACGAGAGGGGGCCTACGAGCAGTACTTC. It is translated as CASIREGAYEQYF.

This clonotype was picked up a small number of times. The CDR3 here is CSVVVGTYNEQFF. DNA of the CDR3: TGCAGCGTTGTCGTAGGGACCTACAATGAGCAGTTCTTC. The chain combines TRBV29-1 with TRBJ2-1; no firm D call. V was trimmed by 4 bases and J by 2 bases, leaving 9 bases between them. The CDR3 has 13 residues. Germline lookup yields CDR1 SQVTM and CDR2 ANQGSEA.

Many counts were recorded for this clonotype. V and J are TRBV20-1 and TRBJ2-1; 10 bases map to TRBD1. Trimming removed 5 bases from V and 3 bases from J; junction bases left unmatched: 10. The CDR3 contains 16 residues. In germline, CDR1 is DFQATT, CDR2 SNEGSKA (reference sequence). CDR3 nucleotide sequence: TGCAGTGCTGTTACCGGGGACAGGGGCTTCTACAATGAGCAGTTCTTC. As protein: CSAVTGDRGFYNEQFF.

This clonotype has at least ten counts. The J gene is TRBJ2-5, the V gene TRBV2, with no clear D. V was clipped by 7 bases and J by 5 bases, with 14 bases between them. Germline V CDR1 and CDR2: SNHLY, FYNNEI. The CDR3 has 13 residues. The CDR3 DNA follows: TGTGCCAGCACCCCTGGCGTGCTTGAGACCCAGTACTTC. This sequence encodes CASTPGVLETQYF.

V gene TRBV4-1 combines with J gene TRBJ2-7; D is possibly TRBD1 (5 bases). CDR3 size: 15 residues. Germline loops: CDR1 MGHRA, CDR2 YSYEKL. The germline V and J ends were trimmed by 1 base and 3 bases, with 13 bases remaining between them. The CDR3 nucleotides are TGCGCCAGCAGCCAAGCAGACACGACAGTCTACGAGCAGTACTTC. Translation: CASSQADTTVYEQYF.

J is TRBJ2-7 and V is TRBV29-1; 10 bases are a match to TRBD1. Trimming at V came to 4 bases and at J to 5 bases, leaving 8 bases not matched to a gene. The CDR3 is made up of 14 amino acids. CDR1 and CDR2 from the germline V gene are SQVTM and ANQGSEA. The CDR3 spells CSVVLRDRGDEQYF. The CDR3 DNA sequence: TGCAGCGTTGTCTTGCGGGACAGGGGAGACGAGCAGTACTTC.

The gene calls are TRBV5-6 and TRBJ1-4; 12 nucleotides align to TRBD1. Germline loops: CDR1 SGHDT, CDR2 YYEEEE. CDR3 length: 16 residues. The J segment lost 4 bases and the V segment lost 5 bases, leaving 6 bases of the junction unmatched. The chain's CDR3 is CASSFGTGGINEKLFF. The CDR3 DNA reads as TGTGCCAGCAGTTTCGGGACAGGGGGCATTAATGAAAAACTGTTTTTT.

This clonotype was detected many times. The V and J genes are TRBV2 and TRBJ2-3; TRBD2 matches 9 bases. Germline V lookup: CDR1 SNHLY, CDR2 FYNNEI. Unmatched junction bases numbered 13, after V lost 3 bases and J lost 6 bases. This CDR3 is built from 17 residues. CDR3 in DNA: TGTGCCAGCAGTGATCACGCTGAGCGGGGGGCAGGGGATACGCAGTATTTT. Encoded protein: CASSDHAERGAGDTQYF.

This clonotype was detected many times. The J gene is TRBJ1-1, the V gene TRBV3-1; TRBD1 aligns across 7 bases. There are 17 residues in the CDR3. From germline, CDR1 is LGHDT and CDR2 YNNKEL (reference sequence). J was trimmed by 4 bases and V by 0 bases; bases with no gene match: 11. CDR3 residues: CASSQDVGGLPRTEAFF. The CDR3 coding sequence is TGTGCCAGCAGCCAAGATGTAGGGGGCTTACCTCGCACTGAAGCTTTCTTT.

This clonotype came up many times. This chain connects TRBV20-1 to TRBJ2-7; TRBD2 might be the D (6 bases). The CDR3 totals 13 residues. V lost 2 bases and J lost 6, with 14 bases in between. Germline CDR1 is DFQATT and CDR2 is SNEGSKA (reference sequence). This CDR3 is CSARYGGWVEQYF. In DNA, the CDR3 is TGCAGTGCTAGATATGGGGGGTGGGTCGAGCAGTACTTC.

This clonotype came up many times. The chain recombines TRBV4-2 with TRBJ1-2; the D gene is possibly TRBD1 (5 bases). This CDR3 comprises 16 residues. From germline, CDR1 is LGHNA and CDR2 YNFKEQ. Trimming removed 3 bases at V and 5 bases at J, with 19 bases between. Here the CDR3 reads CASSQSSAGFDYGYTF. The CDR3 DNA reads TGTGCCAGCAGCCAGAGTAGTGCAGGGTTTGATTATGGCTACACCTTC.

Notes on this clonotype: One base away lies a much larger clone, so this may be a sequencing read error. The chain joins TRBV11-2 to TRBJ1-1; no clear D gene. This CDR3 contains 15 residues. Per germline, CDR1 SGHAT and CDR2 FQNNGV. The CDR3: CASSLAQPANSEAFF. The CDR3 DNA sequence: TGTGCCAGCAGCTTAGCCCAACCGGCGAACAGTGAAGCTTTCTTT.

This sequence joins TRBV19 and TRBJ1-3; 8 positions agree with TRBD1. This CDR3 is built from 16 residues. Germline CDR1 is LNHDA and CDR2 is SQIVND (reference sequence). The J segment lost 5 bases and the V segment lost 3 bases, leaving 9 bases of the junction unmatched. Here the CDR3 DNA reads TGTGCCAGTAGTATTTTTGGCCAGGGGGCCCGAAACACCATATATTTT. Encoded protein: CASSIFGQGARNTIYF.

A few counts support this clonotype. V and J are TRBV10-2 and TRBJ1-3, with a possible D match to TRBD1 (5 bases). The V gene's germline CDR1 is WSHSY and CDR2 SAAADI. V was shortened by 0 bases and J by 4 bases, with 10 bases between the two germline ends. The CDR3 has 15 amino acids. The CDR3 reads CASSESQGSGNTIYF. In nucleotides, the CDR3 is TGCGCCAGCAGTGAGTCCCAGGGTTCCGGAAACACCATATATTTT.

Here the CDR3 reads CASSQLDSLIDTQYF. The CDR3 nucleotides are TGCGCCAGCAGCCAACTGGACTCCTTGATAGATACGCAGTATTTT. The rearrangement links TRBV4-1 to TRBJ2-3; a possible D gene is TRBD2 (5 bases). V dropped 2 bases and J dropped 5 bases, with 14 bases sitting between them. The CDR3 has 15 residues. CDR1 is MGHRA, CDR2 YSYEKL, per germline.

This clonotype was picked up many times. The V and J genes are TRBV12-3 or TRBV12-4 and TRBJ2-1; 9 bases align to TRBD1. The CDR3 extends over 14 amino acids. V lost 6 bases, J lost 4 bases, and 4 bases stayed unmatched. CDR3 sequence (DNA): TGTGCCAGCAGCTCAGGGACAGGGTACAATGAGCAGTTCTTC. Its translation: CASSSGTGYNEQFF.

This clonotype was recorded at least ten times. CDR3 DNA sequence: TGTGCCAGCTCACCCCGGGGGCAAGACTTAGATACGCAGTATTTT. It yields the protein CASSPRGQDLDTQYF. This sequence joins TRBV18 and TRBJ2-3, with D possibly called TRBD1 or TRBD2 (6 bases each). Germline assignment: CDR1 KGHSH and CDR2 LQKENI. Trimming left V 3 bases short and J 5 bases short, with 15 bases between. The CDR3 is 15 amino acids.

This chain uses TRBV13 with TRBJ2-7; D is undetermined. Trimming took off 3 bases at V and 3 bases at J, with 9 bases between the two ends. The CDR3 is made up of 13 amino acids. Germline values: CDR1 PRHDT, CDR2 FYEKMQ (reference sequence). Here the CDR3 DNA reads TGTGCCAGCAGCTTTTCCTCCAACTACGAGCAGTACTTC. It translates to CASSFSSNYEQYF.

The chain recombines TRBV20-1 with TRBJ2-7; 8 nucleotides align to TRBD2. Germline V gives CDR1 DFQATT, CDR2 SNEGSKA (reference sequence). The CDR3 totals 15 residues. J gave up 1 base and V 2 bases, and 7 bases lay outside the gene matches. The CDR3 DNA reads TGCAGTGCTAGATCAACTAGCGGTGTATCCTACGAGCAGTACTTC. It codes for CSARSTSGVSYEQYF.

This clonotype was seen many times. The chain combines TRBV12-3 or TRBV12-4 with TRBJ2-7; D is perhaps TRBD1 (6 bases). This CDR3 is built from 16 residues. V was pared by 1 base and J by 1 base, with 14 bases between. This chain's CDR3 is CASSLGRQDTSYEQYF. DNA for the CDR3: TGTGCCAGCAGTTTAGGAAGACAGGATACTTCCTACGAGCAGTACTTC.

This clonotype was recorded many times. The chain has TRBV5-1 and TRBJ1-1; unclear D gene. The V gene's germline CDR1 is SGHRS and CDR2 YFSETQ. The CDR3 runs 13 residues. V lost 5 bases to trimming and J lost 1 base, with 9 bases between them. The chain's CDR3 is CASREGENTEAFF. The CDR3 nucleotides are TGCGCCAGCAGGGAAGGAGAGAACACTGAAGCTTTCTTT.

Ten or more counts support this clonotype. The V call is TRBV2, the J call TRBJ1-2; maybe TRBD1 (5 bases). V was pared by 9 bases and J by 6 bases, with 17 bases between. This CDR3 has 13 residues. From germline, CDR1 is SNHLY and CDR2 FYNNEI. CDR3 amino acids: CARDRVGQDGYTF. The CDR3 DNA follows: TGTGCCAGGGATCGCGTGGGGCAAGATGGCTACACCTTC. Variable domain in full (rest from reference TRBV2 and TRBJ1-2): EPEVTQTPSHQVTQMGQEVILRCVPISNHLYFYWYRQILGQKVEFLVSFYNNEISEKSEIFDDQFSVERPDGSNFTLKIRSTKLEDSAMYFCARDRVGQDGYTFGSGTRLTVV.

This clonotype was counted between two and nine times. The CDR3 here is CASSQVILRGGSYEQYF. DNA for the CDR3: TGCGCCAGCAGCCAAGTAATTTTACGAGGTGGCTCCTACGAGCAGTACTTC. This rearrangement joins TRBV4-1 to TRBJ2-7, with D unclear. Trimming removed 1 base at V and 0 bases at J, with 16 bases between. Germline V gene lookup returns CDR1 MGHRA and CDR2 YSYEKL. The CDR3 runs to 17 residues.

The chain has TRBV5-4 and TRBJ2-5, with 8 bases that match TRBD1. The V gene's germline CDR1 is SGHNT and CDR2 YYREEE (reference sequence). J gave up 2 bases and V 4 bases, and 4 bases lay outside the gene matches. This CDR3 has 14 residues. The CDR3 region has the DNA TGTGCCAGCAGCAACGGGGACAGGCAAGAGACCCAGTACTTC. Amino acids: CASSNGDRQETQYF. Full variable domain (missing parts from reference TRBV5-4 and TRBJ2-5): ETGVTQSPTHLIKTRGQQVTLRCSSQSGHNTVSWYQQALGQGPQFIFQYYREEENGRGNFPPRFSGLQFPNYSSELNVNALELDDSALYLCASSNGDRQETQYFGPGTRLLVL.

In this sample, this clonotype turned up many times. The gene calls are TRBV12-3 or TRBV12-4 and TRBJ1-1, with 8 bases aligning to TRBD1. Trimming took 3 bases from V and 0 from J; bases not matched to a gene: 3. This CDR3 region has 15 residues. The CDR3 loop is CASSLGTGMNTEAFF. CDR3 nucleotide sequence: TGTGCCAGCAGTTTGGGGACAGGAATGAACACTGAAGCTTTCTTT.

This clonotype appeared many times. The chain joins TRBV11-2 to TRBJ2-3; D may be TRBD1 (5 bases). The CDR3 covers 15 residues. Germline V CDR1 and CDR2: SGHAT, FQNNGV. V was trimmed by 1 base and J by 2 bases, leaving 10 bases between them. The CDR3 DNA reads as TGTGCCAGCAGCTTAGTTGGGGCCACCACAGATACGCAGTATTTT. Translation gives CASSLVGATTDTQYF.